This TCR beta chain is drawn from a study of response to subunit inactivated influenza vaccine. TCRdb reprocessed the RT-PCR reads via MiXCR and lists one record per CDR3 protein. The table has around 200,000 distinct CDR3 sequences, around 12% seen once. V shed 8 bases, J shed 4 bases, and the junction held 4 bases outside the gene matches. Germline CDR1 and CDR2: SQVTM and ANQGSEA. The CDR3 is made up of 11 amino acids. Broader study findings: Authors proposed each seasonal influenza vaccination draws in few new T cells.

This clonotype was counted at least ten times. Its antigen is unknown. This same sample was also taken into another study, of T cells expressing NK-cell markers. That work adds: Template switching by 5'RACE with UMIs generated the TCR beta cDNA. The share of CD8+ T cells held by dominant NKG2C+ clonotypes was roughly 1.0-8% in about 6 donors. The study found these clonotypes also leading the CD3+CD56-NKG2C+ fraction in a few donors.

The material sequenced was CD8+ T cells sorted from PBMCs, taken 12 days after vaccination. V usage is TRBV29-1 and J usage is TRBJ1-2, with 7 bases lining up with TRBD1. This TCR was recovered from a man aged 50 to 60 who received an inactivated influenza vaccine. Written as DNA, the CDR3 is TGCAGCATCCGGGACAGCTATGGCTACACCTTC. It is translated as CSIRDSYGYTF.